This T cell receptor (beta chain) was sequenced during a study of shared clonotypes between healthy human individuals. Study-wide points: Sharing across four donors was highest in naive CD4 (roughly 5%) and lowest in memory CD8 (about 0.4%).

As regards this clone: The antigen is undetermined.

TCRdb keeps only in-frame clones here, not all; method: immunoSEQ multiplex PCR. The table shows over a million clones, with roughly 74% occurring only once. Donation came from healthy HIV-negative adults that had no recent acute infections or vaccinations. The origin of this receptor is a man aged 18 to 30 in good health. Some clones in this sample may be carry-over from other donors' samples. The sequenced sample was memory CD4+ T cells from PBMCs. The subset here: CD45RA-negative fraction.

The CDR3 coding sequence is TGTGCCAGCATGGGCCGGACAGAACTAGGTGGGCAGTTCTTC. Translation gives CASMGRTELGGQFF. This rearrangement joins TRBV2 to TRBJ2-1, with a possible D match to TRBD1 (6 bases). This CDR3 contains 14 residues. Between the trimmed V and J ends, which lost 7 bases and 12 bases, there was a span of 22 bases. CDR1 is SNHLY, CDR2 FYNNEI, per germline.